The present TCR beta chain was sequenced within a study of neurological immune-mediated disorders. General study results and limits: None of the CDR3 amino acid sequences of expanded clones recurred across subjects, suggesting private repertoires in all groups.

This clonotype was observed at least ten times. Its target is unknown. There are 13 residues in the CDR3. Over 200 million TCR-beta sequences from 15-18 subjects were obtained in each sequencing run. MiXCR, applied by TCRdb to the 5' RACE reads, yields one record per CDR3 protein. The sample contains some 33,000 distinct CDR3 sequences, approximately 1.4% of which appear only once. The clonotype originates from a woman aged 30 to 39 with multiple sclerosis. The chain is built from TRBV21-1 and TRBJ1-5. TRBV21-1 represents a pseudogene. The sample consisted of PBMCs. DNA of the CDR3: TGTGCCAGCAGCTGTGACTTTCATCAGCCCCAGCATTTT. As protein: CASSCDFHQPQHF.